This T cell receptor beta chain was sequenced in a study of patients and donors after allogeneic stem cell transplantation. Using its own MiXCR run on the RT-PCR reads, TCRdb lists one record per CDR3 protein. The table has roughly 190,000 distinct CDR3 sequences, 41% seen once. CDR1 and CDR2 (germline): MNHEY, SVGEGT. The ends lost 6 bases at V and 0 bases at J; junction bases unmatched: 14. The CDR3 totals 19 residues. This receptor was identified in a human donor who was either an allogeneic HSCT recipient or a stem cell or donor lymphocyte infusion donor (not recorded which). It is not recorded whose cells these are; they may come from a transplant donor. The sample taken for sequencing was blood, either unsorted or a sorted T cell fraction (not recorded which). J is TRBJ2-7 and V is TRBV6-2 or TRBV6-3; TRBD2 matches 13 bases. CDR3 in amino acids: CASSFATSGRAQNSYEQYF. The CDR3 coding sequence is TGTGCCAGCAGCTTCGCAACTAGCGGGAGGGCTCAAAACTCCTACGAGCAGTACTTC.